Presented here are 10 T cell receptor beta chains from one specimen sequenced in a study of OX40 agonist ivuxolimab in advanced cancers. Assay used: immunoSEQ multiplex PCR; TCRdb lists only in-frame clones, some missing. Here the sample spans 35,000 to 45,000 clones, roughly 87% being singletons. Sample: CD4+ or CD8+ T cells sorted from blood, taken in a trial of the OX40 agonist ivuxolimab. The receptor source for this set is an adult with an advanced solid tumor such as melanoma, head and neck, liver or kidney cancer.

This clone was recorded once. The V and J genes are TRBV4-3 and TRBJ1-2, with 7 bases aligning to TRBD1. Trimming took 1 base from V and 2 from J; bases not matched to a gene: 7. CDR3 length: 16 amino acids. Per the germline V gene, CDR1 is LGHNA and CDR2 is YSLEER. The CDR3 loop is CASSQASTGKNYGYTF. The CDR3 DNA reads TGCGCCAGCAGCCAAGCCTCGACAGGGAAGAACTATGGCTACACCTTC.

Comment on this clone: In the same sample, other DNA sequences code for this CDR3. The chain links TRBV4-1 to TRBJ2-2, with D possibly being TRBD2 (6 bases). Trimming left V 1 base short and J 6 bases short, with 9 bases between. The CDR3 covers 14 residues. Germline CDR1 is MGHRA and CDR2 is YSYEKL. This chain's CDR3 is CASSQVGGAGELFF. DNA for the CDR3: TGCGCCAGCAGCCAAGTAGGAGGGGCCGGGGAGCTGTTTTTT.

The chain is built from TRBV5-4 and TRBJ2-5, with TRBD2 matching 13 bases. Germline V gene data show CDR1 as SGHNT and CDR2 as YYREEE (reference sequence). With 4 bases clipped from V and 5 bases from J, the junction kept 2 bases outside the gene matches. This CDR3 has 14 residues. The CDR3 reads CASSGLAGAETQYF. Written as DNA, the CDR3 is TGTGCCAGCAGCGGACTAGCGGGGGCCGAGACCCAGTACTTC.

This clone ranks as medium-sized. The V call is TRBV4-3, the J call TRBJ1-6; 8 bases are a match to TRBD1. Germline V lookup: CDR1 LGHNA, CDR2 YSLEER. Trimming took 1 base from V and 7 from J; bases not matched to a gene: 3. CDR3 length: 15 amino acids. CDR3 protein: CASSQGQGLNSPLHF. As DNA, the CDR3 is TGCGCCAGCAGCCAAGGACAGGGGCTCAATTCACCCCTCCACTTT.

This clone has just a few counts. The CDR3 coding sequence is TGTGCCAGCAGCTTAGTGCTCTTCGATGGCTACACCTTC. It is translated as CASSLVLFDGYTF. The chain has TRBV11-2 and TRBJ1-2; the D is unclear. V dropped 1 base and J dropped 6 bases, with 9 bases sitting between them. The CDR3 length is 13 residues. CDR1 is SGHAT, CDR2 FQNNGV, per germline.

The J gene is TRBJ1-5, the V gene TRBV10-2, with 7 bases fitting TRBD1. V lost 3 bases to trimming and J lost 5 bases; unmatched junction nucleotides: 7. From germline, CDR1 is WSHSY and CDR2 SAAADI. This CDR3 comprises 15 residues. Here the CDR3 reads CASSDLTGIHQPQHF. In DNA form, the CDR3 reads TGCGCCAGCAGTGACTTGACAGGGATACATCAGCCCCAGCATTTT.

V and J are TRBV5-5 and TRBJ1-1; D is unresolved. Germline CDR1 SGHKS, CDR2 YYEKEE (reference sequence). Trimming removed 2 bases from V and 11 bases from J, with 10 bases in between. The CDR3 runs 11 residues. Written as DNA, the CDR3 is TGTGCCAGCAGCTTTAGCAGTGATGCTTTCTTT. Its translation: CASSFSSDAFF. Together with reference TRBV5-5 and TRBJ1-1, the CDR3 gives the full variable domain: DAGVTQSPTHLIKTRGQQVTLRCSPISGHKSVSWYQQVLGQGPQFIFQYYEKEERGRGNFPDRFSARQFPNYSSELNVNALLLGDSALYLCASSFSSDAFFGQGTRLTVV.

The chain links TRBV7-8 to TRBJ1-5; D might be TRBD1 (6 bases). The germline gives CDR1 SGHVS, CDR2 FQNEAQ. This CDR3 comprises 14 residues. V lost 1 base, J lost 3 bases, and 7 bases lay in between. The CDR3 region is CASSLEGVNQPQHF. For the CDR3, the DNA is TGTGCCAGCAGCTTAGAGGGGGTCAATCAGCCCCAGCATTTT.

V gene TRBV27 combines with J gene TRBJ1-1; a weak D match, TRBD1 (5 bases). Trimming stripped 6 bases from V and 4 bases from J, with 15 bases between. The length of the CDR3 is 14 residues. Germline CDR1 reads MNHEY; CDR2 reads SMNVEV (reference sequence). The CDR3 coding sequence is TGTGCCAGCAGCCGAGGGGTGGGACGCACTGAAGCTTTCTTT. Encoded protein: CASSRGVGRTEAFF.

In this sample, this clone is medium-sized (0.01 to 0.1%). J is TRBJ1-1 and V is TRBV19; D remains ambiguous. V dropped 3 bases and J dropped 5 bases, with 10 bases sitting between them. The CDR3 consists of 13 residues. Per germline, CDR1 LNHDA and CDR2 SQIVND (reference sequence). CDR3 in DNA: TGTGCCAGTAGTATCGGGGAAGGGACTGAAGCTTTCTTT. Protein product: CASSIGEGTEAFF.